This T cell receptor beta chain is drawn from a study of T cell repertoires in cytomegalovirus infection (dated by TCRdb to the late 2010s). Some background on the complete study: Donor HLA type was relevant to the analysis, as public TCR beta signatures indicated carriage of CMV infection together with the matching HLA type.

A remark on this clonotype: There is no known antigen for this receptor. Within one base of it there is no much larger clone, and no base qualities were kept.

Instrument on record: Illumina HiSeq 1500. TCRdb took the public reads, trimmed them with fastp at Q25, ran MiXCR for clone calling and kept in-frame beta chains. Under each unique CDR3 protein, matching rows form one entry showing the most common genes and DNA. This sample lists around 630,000 distinct CDR3 sequences; around 24% were detected once. Clones ranked in the top ten supply roughly 8% of the sample. Findings and caveats that apply to the study as a whole: The ex vivo response was dominated by HLA-C-restricted CMV-specific TCR beta clonotypes, which also provided the single most frequent clonotype in two of eight donors. Cumulative frequency of public TCR beta family members discriminated carriers of CMV infection plus the relevant HLA type in this cohort and an independent approximately 400-donor cohort.

Including the terminal cysteine and phenylalanine, the CDR3 comprises 13 residues. Only the CDR3 portion is preserved as DNA: 39 bases, with reading frame beginning at the first base. The germline V gene sets CDR1 to SGHVS and CDR2 to FNYEAQ. At the junction V is shortened by 1 base and J by 8 bases, with 11 bases in between. This chain is built from TRBV7-6 and TRBJ1-2; matching of 5 bases hints at TRBD1 as the D gene. Material: CD8+ T cells from PBMCs. The TCR was taken from a human donor in good health (CMV status not recorded). Some clones in this sample may be carry-over from other donors' samples. The CDR3 in this case is CASSLVQGGGYTF. The DNA sequence is as follows: TGTGCCAGCAGCTTAGTGCAGGGAGGAGGCTACACCTTC.